What follows is one T cell receptor beta chain and its context. Antigen unknown. The data were obtained in a study of shared clonotypes between healthy human individuals. General study results and limits: Relative to memory subsets, naive subsets generally showed larger estimated richness.

Profiled with immunoSEQ multiplex PCR; TCRdb holds only in-frame clones, not every one. The sample yields some 2,000,000 clones, 95% seen once. The CDR3 has 14 residues. Germline loops: CDR1 SGHRS, CDR2 YFSETQ. With 2 bases clipped from V and 3 bases from J, the junction kept 3 bases outside the gene matches. Sample: naive CD4+ T cells sorted from blood. The subset here: CD45RA+ positively selected. The source is a man between 18 and 29 years old in good health. This rearrangement joins TRBV5-1 to TRBJ2-7, with 9 bases lining up with TRBD1. The CDR3 spells CASSFLGQGYEQYF. The DNA of the CDR3 is TGCGCCAGCAGCTTCCTGGGACAGGGCTACGAGCAGTACTTC.